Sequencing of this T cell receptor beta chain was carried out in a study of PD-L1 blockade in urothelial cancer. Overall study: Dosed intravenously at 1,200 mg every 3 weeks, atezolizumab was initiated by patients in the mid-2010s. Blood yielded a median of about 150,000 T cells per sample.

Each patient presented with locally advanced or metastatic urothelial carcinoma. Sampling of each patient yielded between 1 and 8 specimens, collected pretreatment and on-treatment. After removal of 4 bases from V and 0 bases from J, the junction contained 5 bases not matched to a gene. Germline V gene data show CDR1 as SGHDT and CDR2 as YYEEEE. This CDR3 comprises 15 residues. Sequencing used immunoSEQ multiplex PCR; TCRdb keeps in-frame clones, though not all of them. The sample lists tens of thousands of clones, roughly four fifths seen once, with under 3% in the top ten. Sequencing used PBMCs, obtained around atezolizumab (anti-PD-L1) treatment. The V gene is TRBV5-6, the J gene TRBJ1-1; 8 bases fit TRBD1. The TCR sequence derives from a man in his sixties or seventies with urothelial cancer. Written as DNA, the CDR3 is TGTGCCAGCAGCATCCGGGACAGGTTGAACACTGAAGCTTTCTTT. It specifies CASSIRDRLNTEAFF.